Each of the 6 T cell receptor beta chains below was sequenced from the same sample in a study of regulatory T cells in long-lasting Graves disease. This sample's time point: persistent/refractory GD, antithyroid drugs over 5 years with positive TRAb. PBMC-extracted RNA yielded the TCR library. Arm-PCR of CDR3 regions and iRepertoire HTBI primers were the basis on which TCR beta libraries were built. One entry per CDR3 protein results from TCRdb running MiXCR on the multiplex PCR reads. The data show about 420,000 distinct CDR3 sequences, 23% seen once. The material sequenced was peripheral blood mononuclear cells (PBMCs), taken when the disease was refractory, from a patient treated with antithyroid drugs. The receptors derive from a female donor with Graves disease.

The chain joins TRBV15 to TRBJ1-4; weak D call: TRBD1 (5 bases). This CDR3 comprises 17 residues. Germline CDR1 LNHNV, CDR2 YYDKDF (reference sequence). V shed 2 bases and J shed 0 bases, with 13 bases lying between them. The CDR3 sequence is CATSRLGQPTTNEKLFF. Written as DNA, the CDR3 is TGTGCCACCAGCAGACTCGGACAACCCACAACTAATGAAAAACTGTTTTTT.

This clonotype was counted between two and nine times. J is TRBJ2-7 and V is TRBV7-2, with 10 bases fitting TRBD2. The CDR3 consists of 14 residues. The V segment lost 5 bases and the J segment 2 bases; nucleotides outside the gene matches: 3. Germline CDR1 is SGHTA and CDR2 is FQGNSA. CDR3 region: CASSNLAGAYEQYF. Written as DNA, the CDR3 is TGTGCCAGCAGCAACCTAGCGGGAGCCTACGAGCAGTACTTC.

This clonotype was recorded at least ten times. The CDR3: CASSSREDYGYTF. In DNA, the CDR3 is TGTGCCAGCAGTAGCCGTGAGGACTATGGCTACACCTTC. The chain has TRBV28 and TRBJ1-2, with unresolved D. Per the germline V gene, CDR1 is MDHEN and CDR2 is SYDVKM. The CDR3 consists of 13 residues. Trimming stripped 5 bases from V and 3 bases from J, with 10 bases between.

The table lists this clonotype with many counts. The chain's CDR3 is CASSLSAPSPQHF. The CDR3 nucleotides are TGTGCCAGCAGCTTGTCGGCCCCGTCGCCCCAGCATTTT. This rearrangement joins TRBV28 to TRBJ1-5, with unresolved D. The germline gives CDR1 MDHEN, CDR2 SYDVKM. The CDR3 sequence is 13 residues long. V lost 6 bases to trimming and J lost 9 bases, with 15 bases between them.

This clonotype was detected many times. The V and J genes are TRBV20-1 and TRBJ2-5; D ambiguous. Trimming took off 3 bases at V and 5 bases at J, with 16 bases between the two ends. CDR1 DFQATT and CDR2 SNEGSKA come from the germline V gene (reference sequence). The CDR3 consists of 14 residues. CDR3 sequence: CSASGLVWVETQYF. The CDR3 DNA is TGCAGTGCTAGTGGTCTAGTTTGGGTGGAGACCCAGTACTTC.

This clonotype was seen a handful of times. The CDR3 bases are TGTGCCAGTAGTATAACATGGCGGGAGGGCAATGAGCAGTTCTTC. Its translation: CASSITWREGNEQFF. This chain connects TRBV19 to TRBJ2-1; 9 positions match TRBD2. This CDR3 has 15 amino acids. Germline V CDR1 and CDR2: LNHDA, SQIVND (reference sequence). V was clipped by 2 bases and J by 6 bases; unmatched bases: 5.